The clone carrying this T cell receptor beta chain was counted a few times. Its antigen is not identified. Unique molecular identifiers were present on cDNA, and template switching added a universal primer site. TCRdb re-derived calls from the 5' RACE reads in MiXCR, one entry per CDR3 protein. The table lists hundreds of thousands of distinct CDR3 sequences, 20% to 25% of them singletons. Germline V CDR1 and CDR2: MRHNA, SNTAGT. The length of the CDR3 is 15 residues. The germline V and J ends were trimmed by 2 bases and 7 bases, with 12 bases remaining between them. The data stem from a study of identical twins. Regarding the study as a whole: Weaker excess twin sharing was seen among beta out-of-frame sequences.

The data also belong to a second study, concerning T cells expressing NK-cell markers. That source reports: Repertoire data for TCR beta were derived from sorted T cells (CD3+CD56+NKG2C+, CD3+CD56+NKG2C- and CD3+CD56-NKG2C+). Eight donors were sequenced, seven testing HCMV-seropositive and one testing seronegative.

This receptor was obtained from a woman between 18 and 29 years old in good health. Sequenced material: CD4+ T cells sorted from blood. The chain employs TRBV6-4 and TRBJ1-6; D remains unclear. CDR3 amino acids: CASSDQLDGNSPLHF. The CDR3 bases are TGTGCCAGCAGTGACCAATTGGACGGAAATTCACCCCTCCACTTT.